This T cell receptor beta chain was observed in a study of blood T cell repertoires in COVID-19. Across the study: Samples of COVID-19 (acute and convalescent) were obtained from the United States, Italy and Spain.

The data were produced by immunoSEQ multiplex PCR, yet TCRdb's version contains in-frame clones alone and is incomplete. The profile covers 150,000 or so clones, with about 89% appearing a single time and about 6% taken by the ten largest. Input material: peripheral blood. This TCR was sampled from a man at least 80 years old with acute or convalescent COVID-19.

The CDR3: CASSLVGVGYTF. CDR3 nucleotide sequence: TGTGCCAGCAGTTTGGTAGGGGTTGGCTACACCTTC. The rearrangement joins TRBV28 to TRBJ1-2; D may be TRBD1 (5 bases). The CDR3 runs to 12 residues. V gave up 3 bases and J gave up 7 bases, with 9 bases separating them. Germline V gives CDR1 MDHEN, CDR2 SYDVKM.